The clone carrying this TCR beta chain was counted ten times or more. Its antigen is unidentified. In germline, CDR1 is DFQATT, CDR2 SNEGSKA (reference sequence). The CDR3 is 11 amino acids. Trimming removed 7 bases at V and 7 bases at J, with 14 bases between. The time point denotes: sample taken at primary tumor resection. The cohort: about 79 early-stage, untreated non-small cell lung cancer patients. Whole RNA was taken from tumor, nontumor lung or frozen PBMC; it was then sequenced unsorted. TCR cDNA molecules each carried a unique molecular identifier. A single record per CDR3 protein comes from TCRdb applying MiXCR to the 5' RACE reads. The sample has about 2,900 distinct CDR3 sequences; roughly a tenth are singletons. The data are from a study of spatial heterogeneity in lung cancer. The study, taken as a whole, reports: Counts of ubiquitous and regional expanded TCRs tracked ubiquitous and regional nonsynonymous mutations, respectively. Counts of expanded intratumoral alpha and beta TCRs tracked tumor mutation counts.

V usage is TRBV20-1 and J usage is TRBJ2-7; D is undetermined. This sample comprised lung tumor tissue, obtained at surgery. This TCR was recovered from a female donor with early-stage non-small cell lung cancer. CDR3 sequence (DNA): TGCAGTGTAAGCGCAGCGCTAGAGCAGTACTTC. Protein: CSVSAALEQYF.